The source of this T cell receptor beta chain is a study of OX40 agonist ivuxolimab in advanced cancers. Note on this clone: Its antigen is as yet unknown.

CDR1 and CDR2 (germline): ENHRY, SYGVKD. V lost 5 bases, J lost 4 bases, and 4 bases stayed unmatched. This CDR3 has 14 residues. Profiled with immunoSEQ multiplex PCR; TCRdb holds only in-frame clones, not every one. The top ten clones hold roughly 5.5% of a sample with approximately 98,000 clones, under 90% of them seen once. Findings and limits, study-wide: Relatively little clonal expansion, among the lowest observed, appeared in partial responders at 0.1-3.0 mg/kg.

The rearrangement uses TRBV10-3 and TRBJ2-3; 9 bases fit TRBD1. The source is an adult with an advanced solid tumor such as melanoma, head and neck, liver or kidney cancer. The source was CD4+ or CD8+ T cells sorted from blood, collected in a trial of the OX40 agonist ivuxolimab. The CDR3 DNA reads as TGTGCCATCAGTCCCGGGACAGGGTCAGATACGCAGTATTTT. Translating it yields CAISPGTGSDTQYF.